These 11 T cell receptor beta chains came from one sample sequenced in a study of cytomegalovirus exposure and HLA in healthy donors. Amplification used 60 Vbeta primers and 13 Jbeta primers. Clones were sequenced by immunoSEQ multiplex PCR, and TCRdb holds only the in-frame ones, with some missing. The table lists about 55,000 clones, 75% to 85% of them singletons, with roughly 1.5% in the top ten. The sample comprised PBMCs. The receptors originated from a female donor in good health and CMV-seronegative.

The CDR3 nucleotides are TGTGCCACCAGCAGGTCCGGGAAGAATGAAAAACTGTTTTTT. Amino acid sequence: CATSRSGKNEKLFF. The chain employs TRBV15 and TRBJ1-4; D unresolved. The germline gives CDR1 LNHNV, CDR2 YYDKDF (reference sequence). Trimming took off 3 bases at V and 5 bases at J, with 10 bases between the two ends. This CDR3 is 14 amino acids long.

This sequence joins TRBV7-9 and TRBJ2-7; TRBD1 agrees at 9 bases. The germline CDR1 and CDR2 sequences are SEHNR and FQNEAQ (reference sequence). The CDR3 spans 16 residues. Trimming cost V 8 bases and J 4 bases; bases outside gene matches: 15. CDR3 amino acids: CASDSSGDRARYEQYF. DNA for the CDR3: TGTGCCAGCGATTCAAGTGGGGACAGGGCCCGTTACGAGCAGTACTTC.

The chain recombines TRBV19 with TRBJ1-4, with no clear D. Germline CDR1 reads LNHDA; CDR2 reads SQIVND (reference sequence). V dropped 5 bases and J dropped 5 bases, with 15 bases sitting between them. The CDR3 loop spans 15 amino acids. This chain's CDR3 is CASSGLQLPNEKLFF. DNA of the CDR3: TGTGCCAGTAGTGGATTACAGCTACCAAATGAAAAACTGTTTTTT.

There are a few counts of this clone. Other DNA sequences in this specimen translate into the identical CDR3. The chain is built from TRBV5-1 and TRBJ1-3; D ambiguous. This CDR3 contains 15 residues. Germline assignment: CDR1 SGHRS and CDR2 YFSETQ. V was trimmed by 0 bases and J by 0 bases, leaving 7 bases between them. The CDR3 coding sequence is TGCGCCAGCAGCTTGGGACAAAACTCTGGAAACACCATATATTTT. Protein product: CASSLGQNSGNTIYF.

This clone has more than one count but fewer than ten. This chain connects TRBV6-1 to TRBJ2-3; 12 bases are shared with TRBD2. Germline CDR1 MNHNS, CDR2 SASEGT. This CDR3 contains 15 residues. The trim removed 3 bases at V and 4 bases at J, leaving 2 bases unmatched. CDR3 sequence reads: CASSESSGGADTQYF. The CDR3 region has the DNA TGTGCCAGCAGTGAGTCTAGCGGGGGGGCAGATACGCAGTATTTT.

The chain couples TRBV4-2 to TRBJ2-7; weak D call: TRBD2 (5 bases). Per the germline V gene, CDR1 is LGHNA and CDR2 is YNFKEQ. The CDR3 loop spans 14 amino acids. Trimming cost V 4 bases and J 0 bases, with 10 bases left between them. Here the CDR3 DNA reads TGTGCCAGCAGCCTGTCGCGGGTCTCCTACGAGCAGTACTTC. Encoded protein: CASSLSRVSYEQYF.

J is TRBJ1-5 and V is TRBV2; 7 bases agree with TRBD1. The CDR3 has 14 amino acids. Trimming at V came to 6 bases and at J to 5 bases, leaving 7 bases not matched to a gene. Germline CDR1 reads SNHLY; CDR2 reads FYNNEI. CDR3 DNA sequence: TGTGCCAGCAGCAGAGACAGGGATCATCAGCCCCAGCATTTT. Protein product: CASSRDRDHQPQHF.

The chain combines TRBV12-5 with TRBJ1-1, with a possible D match to TRBD1 (6 bases). V was pared by 3 bases and J by 1 base, with 15 bases between. Germline V gene data show CDR1 as LGHNT and CDR2 as FRNRAP. The CDR3 contains 16 residues. The CDR3 region is CASGLTTGQGNTEAFF. The CDR3 DNA reads as TGTGCTAGTGGTTTAACGACAGGACAAGGGAACACTGAAGCTTTCTTT. The full variable domain, completed using reference TRBV12-5 and TRBJ1-1, is DARVTQTPRHKVTEMGQEVTMRCQPILGHNTVFWYRQTMMQGLELLAYFRNRAPLDDSGMPKDRFSAEMPDATLATLKIQPSEPRDSAVYFCASGLTTGQGNTEAFFGQGTRLTVV.

In its sample, this clone was seen a few times. The chain has TRBV5-1 and TRBJ2-5; TRBD2 matches 11 bases. The trim removed 2 bases at V and 5 bases at J, leaving 11 bases unmatched. There are 17 residues in the CDR3. Germline V gives CDR1 SGHRS, CDR2 YFSETQ. The chain's CDR3 is CASSLGLAGGPMETQYF. For the CDR3, the DNA is TGCGCCAGCAGCTTAGGGTTAGCGGGGGGGCCGATGGAGACCCAGTACTTC.

The chain uses TRBV15 and TRBJ1-1; no firm D call. V was shortened by 0 bases and J by 7 bases, with 9 bases between the two germline ends. The length of the CDR3 is 13 residues. CDR1 is LNHNV and CDR2 is YYDKDF in the germline V gene (reference sequence). The DNA for the CDR3 is TGTGCCACCAGCAGAGATTTTGTGCGTGAAGCTTTCTTT. Translation gives CATSRDFVREAFF.

V and J are TRBV7-9 and TRBJ1-3; D is perhaps TRBD1 (5 bases). From germline, CDR1 is SEHNR and CDR2 FQNEAQ (reference sequence). V shed 4 bases and J shed 5 bases, with 9 bases lying between them. The CDR3 runs to 13 residues. The DNA for the CDR3 is TGTGCCAGCAGCTCGGACACCAGAAACACCATATATTTT. The encoded protein is CASSSDTRNTIYF.